The clone carrying this T cell receptor beta chain was found a few times. This sample stems from a study of beta chain features in type 1 diabetes. The CDR3 extends over 11 amino acids. Germline V gene lookup returns CDR1 LNHDA and CDR2 SQIVND (reference sequence). V was trimmed by 5 bases and J by 7 bases, leaving 8 bases between them. Purity (above 95%) was reached by all sorted populations. All of the isolated RNA was reverse transcribed, so expressed TCRB transcripts were sequenced. Clones were sequenced by immunoSEQ multiplex PCR, and TCRdb holds only the in-frame ones, with some missing. The repertoire consists of a few hundred thousand clones, with 30% occurring once and the leading ten covering almost 0.065%.

The chain joins TRBV19 to TRBJ1-2; D remains unclear. The sequenced material came from naive CD4+ T cells from blood. The TCR originated in a man in his late teens or twenties in good health. In DNA, the CDR3 is TGTGCCAGTAGTTCGAGAGGTGGCTACACCTTC. The encoded protein is CASSSRGGYTF.